This TCR beta chain was documented in a study of beta chain features in type 1 diabetes. About the research overall: The patient and healthy donor groups were comparable for age, gender and cell yields.

As every portion of the isolated RNA was reverse transcribed, the sequencing read expressed TCRB transcripts. Profiled with immunoSEQ multiplex PCR; TCRdb holds only in-frame clones, not every one. This sample has around 310,000 clones, with roughly 12% found just once. General observations from the study: There was a possibility that cDNA sequencing over-represented cells with high TCR expression. Among patients with Type 1 diabetes, TCRB CDR3s were moderately but significantly shorter in every one of the four CD4+ subsets. For patients and controls alike, PCR might favor shorter templates to the same degree. HLA influence on TCRB rearrangement stayed unresolved here.

The germline V gene encodes CDR1 LGHNT and CDR2 FRNRAP. V shed 7 bases and J shed 10 bases, with 26 bases lying between them. CDR3 size: 16 residues. About this clone itself: Its specificity is unknown.

The gene calls are TRBV12-5 and TRBJ2-1, with a possible D match to TRBD2 (5 bases). The sequence was collected from a woman between 18 and 29 years old with type 1 diabetes. Specimen: naive CD4+ T cells from blood. CDR3 in amino acids: CASAPTWLALNGEQFF. CDR3 DNA: TGTGCTAGTGCCCCGACCTGGCTAGCTCTTAATGGAGAGCAGTTCTTC.